The 30 T cell receptor beta chains below were found in one sample sequenced in a study of cytomegalovirus exposure and HLA in healthy donors. Vbeta (60) and Jbeta (13) primers were used in the PCR. Clones were read by immunoSEQ multiplex PCR, and TCRdb kept only the in-frame ones, dropping some. The data show more than 150,000 clones, with approximately 84% seen just once and less than 0.4% held by the top ten. Sequencing was done on a sample of PBMCs. The receptors derive from a boy aged 2 to 9 in good health and CMV-seronegative.

J is TRBJ1-5 and V is TRBV10-2, with 8 bases matching TRBD1. V trimming: 7 bases; J trimming: 7 bases; junction bases outside the gene matches: 9. The CDR3 length is 14 residues. CDR1 and CDR2 (germline): WSHSY, SAAADI. The CDR3: CASTSQQGEQPQHF. CDR3 in DNA: TGCGCCAGCACTTCTCAACAGGGGGAGCAGCCCCAGCATTTT.

The V call is TRBV2, the J call TRBJ2-5; D gene uncertain. In germline, CDR1 is SNHLY, CDR2 FYNNEI. V gave up 8 bases and J gave up 4 bases, with 14 bases separating them. CDR3 length equals 13 residues. The CDR3 reads CASALVPPETQYF. DNA of the CDR3: TGTGCCAGCGCGTTGGTCCCTCCAGAGACCCAGTACTTC.

The rearrangement links TRBV30 to TRBJ2-3; D is possibly TRBD2 (5 bases). The V and J ends lost 4 bases and 4 bases respectively, with 24 bases between them. This CDR3 region has 17 residues. Germline loops: CDR1 GTSNPN, CDR2 SVGIG (reference sequence). The CDR3 loop is CAWTRRETAVDPDTQYF. DNA of the CDR3: TGTGCCTGGACGCGCCGGGAAACGGCCGTTGATCCAGATACGCAGTATTTT.

The V and J genes are TRBV5-1 and TRBJ1-2; D is possibly TRBD1 (5 bases). The CDR3 spans 14 residues. V gave up 2 bases and J gave up 6 bases, with 14 bases separating them. Looked up from germline, CDR1 is SGHRS and CDR2 is YFSETQ. The CDR3 nucleotides read TGCGCCAGCAGCTTTGCAGGGCGGGGGGATGGCTACACCTTC. Translating gives CASSFAGRGDGYTF.

This chain connects TRBV2 to TRBJ2-3, with 14 bases that match TRBD2. CDR3 size: 16 residues. Trimming removed 4 bases from V and 6 bases from J; junction bases left unmatched: 6. CDR1 and CDR2 from the germline V gene are SNHLY and FYNNEI. The CDR3 DNA reads TGTGCCAGCAGTGGGGGACTAGCGGGAGCCAAGGATACGCAGTATTTT. The encoded protein is CASSGGLAGAKDTQYF.

This chain links TRBV11-2 with TRBJ1-1; weak D call: TRBD1 (6 bases). Germline V gives CDR1 SGHAT, CDR2 FQNNGV. With 2 bases removed from V and 1 base from J, the gap between germline ends came to 8 bases. The CDR3 spans 14 residues. CDR3 nucleotide sequence: TGTGCCAGCAGCTTATGGGGGCCGAACACTGAAGCTTTCTTT. It is translated as CASSLWGPNTEAFF.

The CDR3 here is CASSPLTGTGGLSTQYF. The CDR3 DNA sequence: TGTGCCAGTAGTCCCCTTACCGGGACAGGGGGCTTGAGTACGCAGTATTTT. The chain carries TRBV19 and TRBJ2-3, with 12 bases lining up with TRBD1. This CDR3 comprises 17 residues. V gave up 5 bases and J gave up 8 bases; unmatched junction bases: 14. The germline gives CDR1 LNHDA, CDR2 SQIVND (reference sequence).

This clone was counted a few times. This chain uses TRBV5-8 with TRBJ2-1; 10 bases map to TRBD2. The trim removed 2 bases at V and 5 bases at J, leaving 4 bases unmatched. Germline-derived CDR1 and CDR2 are SGHTS and YDEGEE. The CDR3 length is 15 residues. The chain's CDR3 is CASSFRTSGNNEQFF. In nucleotides, the CDR3 is TGTGCCAGCAGCTTTCGGACTAGCGGCAACAATGAGCAGTTCTTC.

Notes on this clone: The sample holds other DNA sequences that translate to the same CDR3. The chain recombines TRBV11-2 with TRBJ1-1; D is unresolved. Germline assignment: CDR1 SGHAT and CDR2 FQNNGV. V gave up 4 bases and J gave up 4 bases, with 4 bases separating them. CDR3 length equals 11 residues. CDR3 region: CASSSITEAFF. CDR3 coding DNA: TGTGCCAGCAGCTCCATCACTGAAGCTTTCTTT.

The chain recombines TRBV11-2 with TRBJ2-7, with D perhaps matching TRBD1 (5 bases). This CDR3 is 14 amino acids long. Trimming shortened V by 4 bases and J by 2 bases, and 12 bases separated the two germline ends. Looked up from germline, CDR1 is SGHAT and CDR2 is FQNNGV. The CDR3 is CASSYRLGAYEQYF. CDR3 nucleotide sequence: TGTGCCAGCAGCTACAGGCTTGGGGCCTACGAGCAGTACTTC.

V gene TRBV5-1 combines with J gene TRBJ1-4; tentatively, D is TRBD1 (5 bases). Germline CDR1 and CDR2: SGHRS and YFSETQ. The length of the CDR3 is 14 residues. Trimming removed 1 base at V and 8 bases at J, with 12 bases between. The CDR3 DNA reads TGCGCCAGCAGCTTGCGCCAGGGTTCAGAAAAACTGTTTTTT. It translates to CASSLRQGSEKLFF.

The rearrangement uses TRBV12-5 and TRBJ1-4, with D possibly matching TRBD1 (5 bases). The CDR3 runs to 13 residues. CDR1 and CDR2 from the germline V gene are LGHNT and FRNRAP. Trimming took off 4 bases at V and 8 bases at J, with 11 bases between the two ends. The CDR3 protein is CASGSRVGEKLFF. CDR3 coding DNA: TGTGCTAGTGGTTCCAGGGTGGGGGAAAAACTGTTTTTT.

The chain employs TRBV10-1 and TRBJ2-1, with 14 bases that match TRBD2. V dropped 4 bases and J dropped 7; count of bases not matched to a gene: 6. The germline V gene has CDR1 WNHNN and CDR2 SYGVQD (reference sequence). The CDR3 consists of 16 residues. In nucleotides, the CDR3 is TGCGCCAGCAGTGGACTAGCGGGAGGGAGTTCGAATGAGCAGTTCTTC. Protein sequence: CASSGLAGGSSNEQFF.

V gene TRBV2 combines with J gene TRBJ2-5, with D uncertain. V lost 7 bases and J 7 bases, leaving 13 bases between the germline ends. Germline values: CDR1 SNHLY, CDR2 FYNNEI. CDR3 length: 12 residues. In nucleotides, the CDR3 is TGTGCCAGCACGGTGCCGCCGTTGACCCAGTACTTC. This gives the protein CASTVPPLTQYF.

The rearrangement links TRBV27 to TRBJ2-7; 9 positions match TRBD1. Germline CDR1 reads MNHEY; CDR2 reads SMNVEV (reference sequence). With 1 base clipped from V and 9 bases from J, the junction kept 4 bases outside the gene matches. The CDR3 is made up of 13 amino acids. The CDR3 spells CASSLYRGQVQYF. CDR3 nucleotides: TGTGCCAGCAGTTTATACAGGGGGCAAGTGCAGTACTTC.

This chain links TRBV5-8 with TRBJ1-1; D is possibly TRBD1 (5 bases). V dropped 3 bases and J dropped 7 bases, with 10 bases sitting between them. This CDR3 is 12 amino acids long. In germline, CDR1 is SGHTS, CDR2 YDEGEE. CDR3 bases: TGTGCCAGCAGCTGGGAGGGGATTGAAGCTTTCTTT. Translation gives CASSWEGIEAFF.

In DNA, the CDR3 is TGTGCCAGTAGTTCGACGACAGGGTCGGGGACCCAGTACTTC. Protein: CASSSTTGSGTQYF. The rearrangement joins TRBV19 to TRBJ2-5; 7 positions agree with TRBD1. The CDR3 extends over 14 amino acids. The V gene end was trimmed by 5 bases and the J gene end by 7 bases; junction bases not matched to a gene: 10. Germline V lookup: CDR1 LNHDA, CDR2 SQIVND (reference sequence).

This clone was counted between two and nine times. CDR3 loop: CATSRDLSLRQFF. In DNA, the CDR3 is TGTGCCACCAGCAGAGATTTGAGTCTGCGGCAGTTCTTC. The chain recombines TRBV15 with TRBJ2-1, with D unclear. Germline assignment: CDR1 LNHNV and CDR2 YYDKDF (reference sequence). Trimming removed 0 bases at V and 12 bases at J, with 12 bases between. The CDR3 is made up of 13 amino acids. Combining the CDR3 with reference TRBV15 and TRBJ2-1 gives the whole variable domain DAMVIQNPRYQVTQFGKPVTLSCSQTLNHNVMYWYQQKSSQAPKLLFHYYDKDFNNEADTPDNFQSRRPNTSFCFLDIRSPGLGDTAMYLCATSRDLSLRQFFGPGTRLTVL.

The J gene is TRBJ2-5, the V gene TRBV9, with a tentative D call TRBD2 (7 bases). Germline loops: CDR1 SGDLS, CDR2 YYNGEE. V gave up 4 bases and J gave up 1 base, with 17 bases separating them. This CDR3 is 16 amino acids long. The CDR3 nucleotides read TGTGCCAGCAGCCCGGGGGCGGGAGCCCTCCAAGAGACCCAGTACTTC. Amino acids: CASSPGAGALQETQYF.

This clone was observed once. The V gene is TRBV5-1, the J gene TRBJ2-5, with 11 positions matching TRBD1. The better agreement between TRBJ2-7 and the DNA end casts doubt on the J call. The germline V gene has CDR1 SGHRS and CDR2 YFSETQ. The CDR3 consists of 15 residues. The CDR3 bases are TGCGCCAGCAGCTTGGCCGGGACAGGGGGCTACGAGCAGTACTTC. Its translation is CASSLAGTGGYEQYF.

This clone was seen more than once but under ten times. This sequence joins TRBV18 and TRBJ2-3; 8 positions match TRBD2. The germline V gene has CDR1 KGHSH and CDR2 LQKENI. The CDR3 is 18 residues long. V was pared by 3 bases and J by 4 bases, with 15 bases of the junction left unmatched. The CDR3 sequence: CASSPGLAERERADTQYF. DNA for the CDR3: TGTGCCAGCTCACCGGGGTTGGCCGAGCGGGAGAGGGCAGATACGCAGTATTTT. The full variable domain, completed using reference TRBV18 and TRBJ2-3, is NAGVMQNPRHLVRRRGQEARLRCSPMKGHSHVYWYRQLPEEGLKFMVYLQKENIIDESGMPKERFSAEFPKEGPSILRIQQVVRGDSAAYFCASSPGLAERERADTQYFGPGTRLTVL.

This clone was observed once. The chain employs TRBV5-8 and TRBJ2-5; TRBD1 might be the D (6 bases). CDR1 and CDR2 (germline): SGHTS, YDEGEE. V shed 3 bases and J shed 5 bases, with 14 bases lying between them. The CDR3 length is 14 residues. The CDR3 nucleotides are TGTGCCAGCAGCTCCAGGGGTCTGCGCGAGACCCAGTACTTC. Translated, it gives CASSSRGLRETQYF.

The V and J genes are TRBV9 and TRBJ2-2; TRBD1 aligns across 7 bases. J lost 6 bases, V lost 0 bases, and 8 bases had no gene match. The CDR3 spans 16 residues. Germline loops: CDR1 SGDLS, CDR2 YYNGEE. CDR3 DNA sequence: TGTGCCAGCAGCGTAGCTCCGCAGGGGGTCTCCGGGGAGCTGTTTTTT. Its translation is CASSVAPQGVSGELFF.

This chain uses TRBV18 with TRBJ1-1, with D maybe TRBD1 (6 bases). The CDR3 is 15 residues long. Germline assignment: CDR1 KGHSH and CDR2 LQKENI. V was shortened by 5 bases and J by 1 base, with 14 bases between the two germline ends. This chain's CDR3 is CASSSRGAANTEAFF. CDR3 coding DNA: TGTGCCAGCTCATCCCGGGGGGCGGCGAACACTGAAGCTTTCTTT.

The rearrangement uses TRBV2 and TRBJ1-1; D is unresolved. Germline loops: CDR1 SNHLY, CDR2 FYNNEI. The CDR3 runs 14 residues. The V end was cut by 9 bases, the J end by 4 bases, with 18 bases between. This CDR3 reads CARGSSGRGTEAFF. The CDR3 DNA reads as TGTGCCAGGGGCTCTAGCGGGCGGGGCACTGAAGCTTTCTTT.

The chain links TRBV5-1 to TRBJ2-5, with D maybe TRBD2 (7 bases). Near its end, the DNA agrees better with TRBJ2-7, so the J call may be wrong. The CDR3 sequence is 16 residues long. Germline CDR1 reads SGHRS; CDR2 reads YFSETQ. This CDR3 is CASSLAGGRGGREQYF. In DNA form, the CDR3 reads TGCGCCAGCAGCTTGGCGGGCGGCAGGGGAGGGCGCGAGCAGTACTTC.

CDR3 sequence: CASSGTLEAFF. In DNA, the CDR3 is TGTGCCAGTTCGGGTACTCTTGAAGCTTTCTTT. The chain links TRBV19 to TRBJ1-1; no definite D call. CDR1 is LNHDA, CDR2 SQIVND, per germline (reference sequence). V was clipped by 8 bases and J by 7 bases, with 11 bases between them. The CDR3 contains 11 residues.

The J gene is TRBJ2-7, the V gene TRBV19; 8 bases are shared with TRBD1. J lost 0 bases, V lost 5 bases, and 6 bases had no gene match. The CDR3 sequence is 15 residues long. The V gene's germline CDR1 is LNHDA and CDR2 SQIVND (reference sequence). CDR3 protein: CASSQGQAISYEQYF. DNA of the CDR3: TGTGCCAGTAGTCAGGGACAGGCGATCTCCTACGAGCAGTACTTC.

This clone was found once. CDR3 nucleotides: TGCGCCAGCATGGACAGGGGGTTACCAGATACGCAGTATTTT. This encodes CASMDRGLPDTQYF. The rearrangement uses TRBV4-1 and TRBJ2-3, with 10 bases fitting TRBD1. Germline CDR1 and CDR2: MGHRA and YSYEKL. The CDR3 totals 14 residues. The trim removed 7 bases at V and 4 bases at J, leaving 5 bases unmatched.

V and J are TRBV5-1 and TRBJ2-3; 13 bases agree with TRBD2. The CDR3 sequence is 18 residues long. Germline CDR1 SGHRS, CDR2 YFSETQ. J gave up 3 bases and V 4 bases, and 11 bases lay outside the gene matches. The CDR3 sequence: CASSLRTSGRAGTDTQYF. CDR3 DNA sequence: TGCGCCAGCAGCCTACGTACTAGCGGGAGGGCCGGAACAGATACGCAGTATTTT.